Listed here is a single T cell receptor beta chain. Its target is unknown. MiXCR was run by TCRdb on the 5' RACE reads, yielding one entry per CDR3 protein. Of roughly 300,000 distinct CDR3 sequences listed, roughly 8.2% are singletons. The CDR3 consists of 19 residues. V lost 3 bases to trimming and J lost 0 bases; unmatched junction nucleotides: 13. Germline CDR1 MGHRA, CDR2 YSYEKL. The sample belongs to a study of T-cell memory formation after mild COVID-19. General observations from the study: The second-wave clones peaking on day 37 were not confirmed as SARS-CoV-2-specific.

This rearrangement joins TRBV4-1 to TRBJ1-5; 8 nucleotides match TRBD1. The TCR comes from a man in his late teens or twenties who had mild COVID-19 (a few samples of this study predate the infection). Cell type and time point are not known. The sequencing input was PBMCs or a T cell subset sorted from them (not recorded which). CDR3 loop: CASSHNAGQGPYSNQPQHF. The CDR3 DNA is TGCGCCAGCAGCCATAACGCCGGACAGGGACCCTATAGCAATCAGCCCCAGCATTTT.